This T cell receptor beta chain was recorded in a study of T cells in Graves' hyperthyroidism and ophthalmopathy. The study's findings and limits: Ophthalmopathy onset followed model prediction by a median about seven months.

No ophthalmopathy progression within 18 months constituted stable Graves' hyperthyroidism. Fresh peripheral blood, approximately 9.7 ml, was the source of the PBMCs. Amplified TCR beta CDR3 regions derived from RNA transcripts. Carried out on the TCR CDR3, a first-round RT-PCR used the HTBI primer set. TCRdb re-called the multiplex PCR reads with MiXCR, one entry per CDR3 protein. The sample has roughly 350,000 distinct CDR3 sequences; about 15% are singletons. This clonotype appeared many times. Antigen: not known. The ends were cut back, 4 bases at V and 2 bases at J, with 9 bases in the middle. Germline V gives CDR1 SGHTA, CDR2 FQGNSA. The CDR3 length is 13 residues.

The sample taken for sequencing was blood. The chain recombines TRBV7-2 with TRBJ2-7, with unresolved D. The sequence came from a woman aged 25 to 39 with Graves' hyperthyroidism. The CDR3: CASSSATTYEQYF. DNA for the CDR3: TGTGCCAGCAGCTCCGCAACCACCTACGAGCAGTACTTC.